The 23 T cell receptor beta chains in this list originate from one sample, sequenced in a study of CD8+ T cells in alopecia areata. cDNA serving as the sequencing template came from extracted, reverse transcribed RNA. Some clones are missing from TCRdb's copy, which holds only in-frame ones; the method was immunoSEQ multiplex PCR. This table has roughly 200,000 clones, roughly 65% appearing once. The sample in question was CD4+ T cells sorted from blood, obtained at week 0. Receptors were obtained from a human donor with alopecia areata.

V and J are TRBV29-1 and TRBJ1-2, with unresolved D. The CDR3 totals 13 residues. CDR1 SQVTM and CDR2 ANQGSEA come from the germline V gene. V lost 3 bases and J 4 bases, leaving 12 bases between the germline ends. The CDR3 loop is CSVDWVETYGYTF. The CDR3 nucleotides read TGCAGCGTTGATTGGGTTGAAACCTATGGCTACACCTTC.

The rearrangement uses TRBV11-2 and TRBJ2-5; D gene ambiguous. This CDR3 contains 15 residues. Looked up from germline, CDR1 is SGHAT and CDR2 is FQNNGV. V dropped 6 bases and J dropped 4 bases, with 18 bases sitting between them. In DNA, the CDR3 is TGTGCCAGCAGGTCAATGGGAATGAGCCGAGAGACCCAGTACTTC. It yields the protein CASRSMGMSRETQYF.

The chain employs TRBV30 and TRBJ2-6, with D perhaps being TRBD1 or TRBD2 (5 bases each). This CDR3 spans 15 amino acids. The germline gives CDR1 GTSNPN, CDR2 SVGIG (reference sequence). Trimming stripped 0 bases from V and 4 bases from J, with 10 bases between. For the CDR3, the DNA is TGTGCCTGGAGTGTACCGGGGACCGGGGCCAACGTCCTGACTTTC. Translation gives CAWSVPGTGANVLTF.

This clone was counted between two and nine times. The genes are TRBV14 and TRBJ2-5; 7 bases are a match to TRBD1. The germline gives CDR1 SGHDN, CDR2 FVKESK. The V and J ends lost 0 bases and 1 base, in that order; junction bases with no gene match: 5. The CDR3 consists of 16 residues. DNA for the CDR3: TGTGCCAGCAGCCAAGAGACAGGGTCGTTCCAAGAGACCCAGTACTTC. This sequence encodes CASSQETGSFQETQYF.

The chain combines TRBV9 with TRBJ2-1, with 9 nucleotides matching TRBD2. After removal of 3 bases from V and 4 bases from J, the junction contained 8 bases not matched to a gene. This CDR3 has 16 amino acids. Germline-derived CDR1 and CDR2 are SGDLS and YYNGEE. The CDR3 region has the DNA TGTGCCAGCAGCGCTCTGAGCGGGGGGAAGTACAATGAGCAGTTCTTC. Translating it yields CASSALSGGKYNEQFF.

This clone was counted a few times. The genes are TRBV19 and TRBJ1-1; 7 nucleotides match TRBD1. CDR3 length equals 17 residues. Trimming cost V 5 bases and J 2 bases; bases outside gene matches: 14. From germline, CDR1 is LNHDA and CDR2 SQIVND (reference sequence). The CDR3 DNA sequence: TGTGCCAGTAGTCCCCTCCAGGACAGGAAAAGAAACACTGAAGCTTTCTTT. It translates to CASSPLQDRKRNTEAFF.

This rearrangement joins TRBV6-5 to TRBJ1-5; D remains unclear. V shed 0 bases and J shed 7 bases, with 7 bases lying between them. Germline V gives CDR1 MNHEY, CDR2 SVGAGI. There are 13 residues in the CDR3. CDR3 loop: CASSYSKGQPQHF. For the CDR3, the DNA is TGTGCCAGCAGTTACTCGAAAGGGCAGCCCCAGCATTTT.

The rearrangement uses TRBV19 and TRBJ2-2; D is unresolved. V was shortened by 6 bases and J by 3 bases, with 11 bases between the two germline ends. The CDR3 length is 14 residues. Germline V gene sequence: CDR1 LNHDA, CDR2 SQIVND (reference sequence). The CDR3 DNA is TGTGCCAGTAGACAGTGGACCGACACCGGGGAGCTGTTTTTT. This translates into CASRQWTDTGELFF. The complete variable domain, with remaining parts taken from reference TRBV19 and TRBJ2-2, reads DGGITQSPKYLFRKEGQNVTLSCEQNLNHDAMYWYRQDPGQGLRLIYYSQIVNDFQKGDIAEGYSVSREKKESFPLTVTSAQKNPTAFYLCASRQWTDTGELFFGEGSRLTVL.

This clone was counted only a few times. The chain carries TRBV6-1 and TRBJ2-7; tentative D call: TRBD2 (6 bases). Germline V gene lookup returns CDR1 MNHNS and CDR2 SASEGT. This CDR3 has 14 residues. The V and J ends lost 7 bases and 0 bases respectively, with 13 bases between them. Here the CDR3 DNA reads TGTGCCAGCAACACGGCGGGGAGCTCCTACGAGCAGTACTTC. It codes for CASNTAGSSYEQYF.

This clone has just a few counts. The rearrangement joins TRBV4-3 to TRBJ2-3; D might be TRBD2 (6 bases). Per the germline V gene, CDR1 is LGHNA and CDR2 is YSLEER. The CDR3 covers 15 residues. Trimming took off 3 bases at V and 0 bases at J, with 10 bases between the two ends. The CDR3 nucleotides read TGCGCCAGCAGCCACGGGACTGGGAGCACAGATACGCAGTATTTT. The encoded protein is CASSHGTGSTDTQYF.

This clone showed up just a few times. The rearrangement joins TRBV7-2 to TRBJ1-5; no firm D call. The CDR3 loop spans 14 amino acids. CDR1 is SGHTA, CDR2 FQGNSA, per germline. V lost 2 bases and J 3 bases, leaving 8 bases between the germline ends. The CDR3, as DNA: TGTGCCAGCAGCTTAATCCCCACCAATCAGCCCCAGCATTTT. Protein: CASSLIPTNQPQHF.

This clone was detected a few times. J is TRBJ2-4 and V is TRBV28; 8 bases map to TRBD1. CDR1 is MDHEN, CDR2 SYDVKM, per germline. This CDR3 has 16 residues. Unmatched junction bases numbered 15, after V lost 6 bases and J lost 8 bases. CDR3 loop: CASSAWTGKAHYIQYF. DNA for the CDR3: TGTGCCAGCAGCGCGTGGACAGGGAAAGCTCATTACATTCAGTACTTC.

Here the CDR3 reads CASSRDRKETQYF. The CDR3 bases are TGCGCCAGCAGCCGGGACCGAAAAGAGACCCAGTACTTC. This sequence joins TRBV4-3 and TRBJ2-5; either TRBD1 or TRBD2 may fit D (5 bases each). Trimming shortened V by 4 bases and J by 3 bases, and 9 bases separated the two germline ends. The germline V gene has CDR1 LGHNA and CDR2 YSLEER. CDR3 size: 13 residues.

This clone came up a few times. The chain links TRBV11-2 to TRBJ1-2; D is uncertain. Deletions cut 5 bases from V and 8 bases from J, with 18 bases between. The germline CDR1 and CDR2 sequences are SGHAT and FQNNGV. This CDR3 region has 14 residues. CDR3: CASSLLDGVVGYTF. The CDR3, as DNA: TGTGCCAGCAGCCTCCTGGACGGCGTTGTAGGCTACACCTTC.

This sequence joins TRBV2 and TRBJ1-6; 7 bases match TRBD1. The CDR3 length is 15 residues. The ends lost 4 bases at V and 6 bases at J; junction bases unmatched: 6. CDR1 is SNHLY, CDR2 FYNNEI, per germline. CDR3 region: CASSVEGDSNSPLHF. The DNA for the CDR3 is TGTGCCAGCAGTGTAGAGGGGGACAGTAATTCACCCCTCCACTTT.

The J gene is TRBJ1-1, the V gene TRBV20-1; no reliable D call. V was trimmed by 6 bases and J by 7 bases, leaving 3 bases between them. Germline-derived CDR1 and CDR2 are DFQATT and SNEGSKA (reference sequence). The CDR3 is 8 residues long. This chain's CDR3 is CSASEAFF. The CDR3 bases are TGCAGTGCCAGTGAAGCTTTCTTT.

The chain employs TRBV10-2 and TRBJ1-5, with a weak D call TRBD1 (5 bases). Germline V gene data show CDR1 as WSHSY and CDR2 as SAAADI. V lost 0 bases and J lost 2, with 5 bases in between. This CDR3 spans 14 amino acids. The CDR3 sequence: CASSESGGNQPQHF. The CDR3 DNA follows: TGCGCCAGCAGTGAGTCAGGGGGCAATCAGCCCCAGCATTTT.

Here the CDR3 DNA reads TGTGCCAGCAGCCACGGACTAGATTACAATGAGCAGTTCTTC. Protein: CASSHGLDYNEQFF. J is TRBJ2-1 and V is TRBV7-2, with 7 bases lining up with TRBD2. The CDR3 has 14 residues. Losses at the gene ends were 5 bases for V and 4 bases for J; bases not matched to a gene: 5. The germline V gene has CDR1 SGHTA and CDR2 FQGNSA.

In this sample, this clone turned up a few times. The CDR3 nucleotides read TGTGCCAGCAGTTTTTCGGGGACTAATGAAAAACTGTTTTTT. Translation gives CASSFSGTNEKLFF. V and J are TRBV6-6 and TRBJ1-4; no definite D call. The length of the CDR3 is 14 residues. Germline CDR1 reads MNHNY; CDR2 reads SVGAGI (reference sequence). V lost 4 bases and J 2 bases, leaving 8 bases between the germline ends.

This clone was counted between two and nine times. The rearrangement uses TRBV13 and TRBJ1-3; D is undetermined. V lost 4 bases to trimming and J lost 2 bases, with 0 bases between them. Germline loops: CDR1 PRHDT, CDR2 FYEKMQ (reference sequence). CDR3 size: 11 residues. CDR3 residues: CASSSGNTIYF. The CDR3 nucleotides read TGTGCCAGCAGCTCTGGAAACACCATATATTTT.

The J gene is TRBJ1-5, the V gene TRBV15; D remains unclear. Germline V gene lookup returns CDR1 LNHNV and CDR2 YYDKDF (reference sequence). The CDR3 is 16 amino acids. Trimming shortened V by 1 base and J by 0 bases, and 10 bases separated the two germline ends. CDR3 loop: CATSRAPAYSNQPQHF. In nucleotides, the CDR3 is TGTGCCACCAGCAGAGCACCGGCTTATAGCAATCAGCCCCAGCATTTT.

The chain couples TRBV29-1 to TRBJ1-2; 12 nucleotides match TRBD1. The CDR3 consists of 13 residues. V trimming: 5 bases; J trimming: 3 bases; junction bases outside the gene matches: 1. Germline V gene data show CDR1 as SQVTM and CDR2 as ANQGSEA. For the CDR3, the DNA is TGCAGCGTTTGGGACAGGGGGCACTATGGCTACACCTTC. Translation: CSVWDRGHYGYTF.

The rearrangement uses TRBV5-6 and TRBJ1-5, with D maybe TRBD1 (6 bases). Germline V gives CDR1 SGHDT, CDR2 YYEEEE. Trimming pared 4 bases from V and 4 bases from J, leaving 9 bases between. This CDR3 contains 13 residues. The DNA for the CDR3 is TGTGCCAGCAGCCTCCAGGGGAATCAGCCCCAGCATTTT. It translates to CASSLQGNQPQHF.